Below are 12 T cell receptor beta chains sequenced from a single sample in a study of T cells in Graves' hyperthyroidism and ophthalmopathy. RNA transcripts gave rise to amplified TCR beta CDR3 regions. Carried out on the TCR CDR3, a first-round RT-PCR used the HTBI primer set. TCRdb re-called the multiplex PCR reads through MiXCR, storing one row per CDR3 protein. Among about 510,000 distinct CDR3 sequences listed, 14% were seen once. The specimen was blood. The receptors were gathered from a woman between 35 and 50 years old with Graves' hyperthyroidism.

This chain links TRBV11-2 with TRBJ1-2, with D possibly matching TRBD1 (6 bases). V was cut by 5 bases and J by 4 bases, with 14 bases left in between. The germline V gene encodes CDR1 SGHAT and CDR2 FQNNGV. The CDR3 has 14 amino acids. The CDR3 nucleotides are TGTGCCAGCAGCCGGACAGCCGGGGGCTATGGCTACACCTTC. This sequence encodes CASSRTAGGYGYTF.

This clonotype has a handful of counts. This chain connects TRBV19 to TRBJ2-1; 9 bases match TRBD2. CDR3 length equals 15 residues. Germline values: CDR1 LNHDA, CDR2 SQIVND (reference sequence). The V segment lost 6 bases and the J segment 6 bases; nucleotides outside the gene matches: 9. The CDR3 protein is CASSQGLASINEQFF. In DNA form, the CDR3 reads TGTGCCAGTAGCCAGGGACTAGCCTCGATCAATGAGCAGTTCTTC. The complete variable domain, with remaining parts taken from reference TRBV19 and TRBJ2-1, reads DGGITQSPKYLFRKEGQNVTLSCEQNLNHDAMYWYRQDPGQGLRLIYYSQIVNDFQKGDIAEGYSVSREKKESFPLTVTSAQKNPTAFYLCASSQGLASINEQFFGPGTRLTVL.

Ten or more counts support this clonotype. The chain links TRBV6-1 to TRBJ2-2; 8 bases agree with TRBD2. Looked up from germline, CDR1 is MNHNS and CDR2 is SASEGT. The V segment lost 7 bases and the J segment 5 bases; nucleotides outside the gene matches: 6. This CDR3 is 14 amino acids long. For the CDR3, the DNA is TGTGCCAGCATTATAGCGGGAACGACCGGGGAGCTGTTTTTT. It yields the protein CASIIAGTTGELFF.

The CDR3, as DNA: TGTGCCAGCAGCTTTACGGGACAGGATTACAATGAGCAGTTCTTC. Translation gives CASSFTGQDYNEQFF. V usage is TRBV16 and J usage is TRBJ2-1, with 8 bases that match TRBD1. This CDR3 contains 15 residues. Germline V lookup: CDR1 KGHSY, CDR2 FQNENV. After removal of 5 bases from V and 4 bases from J, the junction contained 7 bases not matched to a gene.

This clonotype was counted at least ten times. J is TRBJ2-1 and V is TRBV27; 10 nucleotides align to TRBD2. The V gene end was trimmed by 8 bases and the J gene end by 8 bases; junction bases not matched to a gene: 9. This CDR3 has 14 residues. Germline loops: CDR1 MNHEY, CDR2 SMNVEV (reference sequence). CDR3 region: CASRLAGARDEQFF. DNA for the CDR3: TGTGCCAGCCGTCTAGCGGGAGCAAGGGATGAGCAGTTCTTC.

This clonotype was detected many times. The chain is built from TRBV10-1 and TRBJ1-1, with D unclear. In germline, CDR1 is WNHNN, CDR2 SYGVQD (reference sequence). This CDR3 is 14 amino acids long. V lost 0 bases and J lost 4, with 9 bases in between. As DNA, the CDR3 is TGCGCCAGCAGTGAGTCCTTGATATCCACTGAAGCTTTCTTT. Translated: CASSESLISTEAFF.

This clonotype was recorded at least ten times. The J gene is TRBJ1-2, the V gene TRBV10-3; TRBD1 might be the D (5 bases). Germline V gene data show CDR1 as ENHRY and CDR2 as SYGVKD. The CDR3 covers 13 residues. V was cut by 4 bases and J by 4 bases, with 10 bases left in between. DNA of the CDR3: TGTGCCATCAGTGGGGGGTCTGGCTATGGCTACACCTTC. As protein: CAISGGSGYGYTF.

CDR3 bases: TGTGCCAGCGCGGCCGGGACATTGGTCTACGAGCAGTACTTC. It is translated as CASAAGTLVYEQYF. This sequence joins TRBV18 and TRBJ2-7; tentatively, D is TRBD1 (6 bases). Germline CDR1 is KGHSH and CDR2 is LQKENI. The CDR3 contains 14 residues. Trimming cost V 8 bases and J 3 bases, with 17 bases left between them.

The chain is built from TRBV2 and TRBJ2-6, with TRBD2 matching over 7 bases. Germline V lookup: CDR1 SNHLY, CDR2 FYNNEI. The ends lost 0 bases at V and 2 bases at J; junction bases unmatched: 4. This CDR3 has 17 residues. In nucleotides, the CDR3 is TGTGCCAGCAGTGAAGCGCTTCGGGGGGCTGGGGCCAACGTCCTGACTTTC. This translates into CASSEALRGAGANVLTF.

This clonotype was seen more than once but under ten times. This chain links TRBV28 with TRBJ2-1; perhaps TRBD1 as D (8 bases). CDR1 is MDHEN and CDR2 is SYDVKM in the germline V gene. The CDR3 has 17 residues. V was cut by 3 bases and J by 8 bases, with 23 bases left in between. In DNA form, the CDR3 reads TGTGCCAGCAGTTTGCAGGGGGCAGGACTAGGAATCGATGAGCAGTTCTTC. Amino acid sequence: CASSLQGAGLGIDEQFF.

This clonotype was recorded at least ten times. The chain recombines TRBV7-3 with TRBJ2-1; no definite D call. This CDR3 is 13 amino acids long. In germline, CDR1 is SGHTA, CDR2 FQGTGA. Trimming pared 5 bases from V and 9 bases from J, leaving 14 bases between. DNA of the CDR3: TGTGCCAGCAGCGCGCTAGAAGGTTTTGAGCAGTTCTTC. Residues: CASSALEGFEQFF.

This clonotype was counted at least ten times. The rearrangement uses TRBV5-5 and TRBJ2-2, with D perhaps TRBD1 (5 bases). The CDR3 is made up of 17 amino acids. The germline V gene encodes CDR1 SGHKS and CDR2 YYEKEE (reference sequence). V was shortened by 7 bases and J by 0 bases, with 19 bases between the two germline ends. Here the CDR3 DNA reads TGTGCCAGCGCCAGGGTTTTTGGGGCGCCGAACACCGGGGAGCTGTTTTTT. It yields the protein CASARVFGAPNTGELFF.